The 25 T cell receptor beta chains given below trace back to one sample, sequenced in a study of control samples from healthy donors and cancer patients. TCRdb's table, derived via immunoSEQ multiplex PCR, lists solely in-frame clones and lacks some. The sample lists about 140,000 clones; around nine tenths were seen once. The sequenced sample was blood. These receptors all come from a man aged 30-40 years in good health.

This clone was seen only once. CDR3 DNA sequence: TGTGCCAGCAGCCCGACGGGACAGGGGTACGGCTACACCTTC. Encoded protein: CASSPTGQGYGYTF. This chain links TRBV11-2 with TRBJ1-2, with 10 bases that match TRBD1. Germline loops: CDR1 SGHAT, CDR2 FQNNGV. Losses at the gene ends were 5 bases for V and 8 bases for J; bases not matched to a gene: 8. CDR3 length: 14 amino acids.

J is TRBJ1-1 and V is TRBV18; the match to TRBD1 covers 8 bases. Germline V gives CDR1 KGHSH, CDR2 LQKENI. CDR3 length: 14 amino acids. Losses at the gene ends were 4 bases for V and 4 bases for J; bases not matched to a gene: 5. CDR3 coding DNA: TGTGCCAGCTCACACGAGACAGGGGTCACTGAAGCTTTCTTT. This sequence encodes CASSHETGVTEAFF.

The rearrangement links TRBV7-9 to TRBJ2-1; 12 bases line up with TRBD1. Germline trimming cut 5 bases from V and 7 bases from J; bases unmatched to any gene: 15. Germline lookup yields CDR1 SEHNR and CDR2 FQNEAQ (reference sequence). CDR3 size: 18 residues. DNA for the CDR3: TGTGCCAGCAGCCTATCCGGGACAGGGGGCTATTTGAAGAATGAGCAGTTCTTC. Residues: CASSLSGTGGYLKNEQFF.

This sequence joins TRBV9 and TRBJ1-1; D is unclear. V was shortened by 6 bases and J by 2 bases, with 14 bases between the two germline ends. CDR1 SGDLS and CDR2 YYNGEE come from the germline V gene. The CDR3 is 14 amino acids. Written as DNA, the CDR3 is TGTGCCAGCAAGGCCACAGAGCGCAACACTGAAGCTTTCTTT. It specifies CASKATERNTEAFF.

The CDR3 reads CASSARTGERGEAFF. DNA for the CDR3: TGTGCCAGCAGCGCCCGGACAGGGGAAAGAGGTGAAGCTTTCTTT. The chain has TRBV9 and TRBJ1-1, with 9 nucleotides matching TRBD1. Germline assignment: CDR1 SGDLS and CDR2 YYNGEE. J lost 7 bases, V lost 3 bases, and 10 bases had no gene match. This CDR3 region has 15 residues.

The rearrangement uses TRBV6-6 and TRBJ1-5; D is unclear. The CDR3 has 15 amino acids. Germline V gene lookup returns CDR1 MNHNY and CDR2 SVGAGI (reference sequence). The V end was cut by 0 bases, the J end by 2 bases, with 8 bases between. The CDR3 DNA reads TGTGCCAGCAGTTACTCGAATTTGGGCAATCAGCCCCAGCATTTT. Amino acids: CASSYSNLGNQPQHF.

The V call is TRBV4-3, the J call TRBJ2-7; D gene unclear. The length of the CDR3 is 15 residues. Germline V gene data show CDR1 as LGHNA and CDR2 as YSLEER. V was clipped by 0 bases and J by 3 bases, with 12 bases between them. CDR3: CASSQEYGQDYEQYF. DNA of the CDR3: TGCGCCAGCAGCCAAGAATACGGGCAGGACTACGAGCAGTACTTC.

This clone has more than one count but fewer than ten. V and J are TRBV24-1 and TRBJ2-1, with TRBD1 matching over 9 bases. Trimming at V came to 0 bases and at J to 6 bases, leaving 2 bases not matched to a gene. From germline, CDR1 is KGHDR and CDR2 SFDVKD. The CDR3 runs to 15 residues. In nucleotides, the CDR3 is TGTGCCACCAGTGATTTGCCGGACAGGGGCAATGAGCAGTTCTTC. Amino acid sequence: CATSDLPDRGNEQFF.

V and J are TRBV25-1 and TRBJ2-5; the match to TRBD2 covers 7 bases. V was clipped by 6 bases and J by 2 bases; unmatched bases: 6. Germline V gene data show CDR1 as MGHDK and CDR2 as SYGVNS. The CDR3 totals 14 residues. The DNA for the CDR3 is TGTGCCAGCAGCGGCCTAGCGGTGCAAGAGACCCAGTACTTC. Translating gives CASSGLAVQETQYF. Full variable domain (remainder filled in from reference TRBV25-1 and TRBJ2-5): EADIYQTPRYLVIGTGKKITLECSQTMGHDKMYWYQQDPGMELHLIHYSYGVNSTEKGDLSSESTVSRIRTEHFPLTLESARPSHTSQYLCASSGLAVQETQYFGPGTRLLVL.

The gene calls are TRBV19 and TRBJ2-2, with D maybe TRBD1 (5 bases). Germline assignment: CDR1 LNHDA and CDR2 SQIVND (reference sequence). The CDR3 contains 15 residues. The V gene lost 6 bases and the J gene lost 7 bases, with 18 bases spanning the gap. DNA of the CDR3: TGTGCCAGTAGATCAGGGTTTTTTGGTATCGGGGAGCTGTTTTTT. Translated, it gives CASRSGFFGIGELFF. The whole variable domain, filled in from reference TRBV19 and TRBJ2-2, reads DGGITQSPKYLFRKEGQNVTLSCEQNLNHDAMYWYRQDPGQGLRLIYYSQIVNDFQKGDIAEGYSVSREKKESFPLTVTSAQKNPTAFYLCASRSGFFGIGELFFGEGSRLTVL.

The chain employs TRBV7-8 and TRBJ2-7; TRBD1 matches at 7 bases. After removal of 5 bases from V and 10 bases from J, the junction contained 11 bases not matched to a gene. The CDR3 is 13 residues long. CDR1 is SGHVS and CDR2 is FQNEAQ in the germline V gene. The CDR3 sequence is CASSLQGLKVQYF. In nucleotides, the CDR3 is TGTGCCAGCAGCCTACAGGGGTTAAAGGTACAGTACTTC.

This clone has just one count. The V and J genes are TRBV5-1 and TRBJ1-5; D uncertain. The CDR3 length is 13 residues. Trimming stripped 0 bases from V and 5 bases from J, with 6 bases between. Germline V lookup: CDR1 SGHRS, CDR2 YFSETQ. CDR3 amino acids: CASSLGRDQPQHF. CDR3 coding DNA: TGCGCCAGCAGCTTGGGAAGAGATCAGCCCCAGCATTTT. Full variable domain (outside the CDR3, taken from reference TRBV5-1 and TRBJ1-5): KAGVTQTPRYLIKTRGQQVTLSCSPISGHRSVSWYQQTPGQGLQFLFEYFSETQRNKGNFPGRFSGRQFSNSRSEMNVSTLELGDSALYLCASSLGRDQPQHFGDGTRLSIL.

The chain is built from TRBV10-1 and TRBJ2-7, with 9 bases matching TRBD1. The CDR3 is 14 residues long. The V and J ends lost 8 bases and 5 bases, in that order; junction bases with no gene match: 10. Per germline, CDR1 WNHNN and CDR2 SYGVQD (reference sequence). The DNA of the CDR3 is TGCGCCAGCTCTGGTGGACAGGGGAACCACGAGCAGTACTTC. Encoded protein: CASSGGQGNHEQYF.

The genes are TRBV7-3 and TRBJ2-1; D ambiguous. The germline V gene has CDR1 SGHTA and CDR2 FQGTGA. Trimming took off 8 bases at V and 7 bases at J, with 15 bases between the two ends. The CDR3 runs 13 residues. The CDR3 region has the DNA TGTGCCAGCGCAAAGATGATCGGAAATGAGCAGTTCTTC. This codes for CASAKMIGNEQFF.

This clone came up a few times. J is TRBJ2-3 and V is TRBV7-9; D is ambiguous. V lost 3 bases and J lost 6, with 7 bases in between. Looked up from germline, CDR1 is SEHNR and CDR2 is FQNEAQ (reference sequence). There are 12 residues in the CDR3. CDR3 region: CASSFGPDTQYF. CDR3 DNA: TGTGCCAGCAGCTTCGGTCCCGATACGCAGTATTTT. Combining the CDR3 with reference TRBV7-9 and TRBJ2-3 gives the whole variable domain DTGVSQNPRHKITKRGQNVTFRCDPISEHNRLYWYRQTLGQGPEFLTYFQNEAQLEKSRLLSDRFSAERPKGSFSTLEIQRTEQGDSAMYLCASSFGPDTQYFGPGTRLTVL.

The rearrangement links TRBV4-2 to TRBJ2-5; 8 bases map to TRBD2. V was clipped by 1 base and J by 3 bases; unmatched bases: 10. The germline CDR1 and CDR2 sequences are LGHNA and YNFKEQ. The CDR3 length is 17 residues. The CDR3 is CASSQGRTSTNEETQYF. The CDR3, as DNA: TGTGCCAGCAGCCAAGGGAGGACTAGCACGAATGAAGAGACCCAGTACTTC.

This chain connects TRBV4-1 to TRBJ1-1; maybe TRBD1 (6 bases). CDR1 MGHRA and CDR2 YSYEKL come from the germline V gene. The CDR3 loop spans 15 amino acids. The germline V and J ends were trimmed by 3 bases and 5 bases, with 16 bases remaining between them. CDR3 sequence: CASSHIQGPGTEAFF. CDR3 in DNA: TGCGCCAGCAGCCATATTCAGGGGCCGGGAACTGAAGCTTTCTTT.

The chain couples TRBV5-1 to TRBJ1-5, with TRBD1 matching over 7 bases. In germline, CDR1 is SGHRS, CDR2 YFSETQ. The V gene end was trimmed by 4 bases and the J gene end by 2 bases; junction bases not matched to a gene: 9. The CDR3 contains 16 residues. The CDR3, as DNA: TGCGCCAGCAGCAACAACGACAGGGCGGGCAATCAGCCCCAGCATTTT. Translation: CASSNNDRAGNQPQHF.

The V and J genes are TRBV9 and TRBJ1-3; D may be TRBD1 (5 bases). Germline-derived CDR1 and CDR2 are SGDLS and YYNGEE. V was cut by 0 bases and J by 1 base, with 8 bases left in between. The CDR3 has 15 amino acids. DNA of the CDR3: TGTGCCAGCAGCGTAGGGGGGTTTTCTGGAAACACCATATATTTT. This gives the protein CASSVGGFSGNTIYF.

V is TRBV19 and J is TRBJ1-5; perhaps TRBD1 as D (6 bases). The V end lost 6 bases, the J end lost 6 bases, and 18 bases lay between the germline ends. The CDR3 has 15 residues. CDR1 and CDR2 (germline): LNHDA, SQIVND (reference sequence). DNA for the CDR3: TGTGCCAGTAGCCCCGGGGGCGATGGTTCTCAGCCCCAGCATTTT. This encodes CASSPGGDGSQPQHF.

This clone is a singleton in its sample. The chain uses TRBV7-8 and TRBJ2-1, with 14 bases fitting TRBD2. Germline V CDR1 and CDR2: SGHVS, FQNEAQ. The CDR3 runs to 20 residues. Trimming removed 2 bases from V and 4 bases from J; junction bases left unmatched: 13. The CDR3 DNA sequence: TGTGCCAGCAGCTTACCTTCGGGACTAGCGGGAGAGGGCAGTTACAATGAGCAGTTCTTC. It translates to CASSLPSGLAGEGSYNEQFF.

This clone was detected once. V is TRBV24-1 and J is TRBJ2-5; no reliable D call. The CDR3 totals 14 residues. V lost 3 bases to trimming and J lost 5 bases, with 12 bases between them. Germline values: CDR1 KGHDR, CDR2 SFDVKD. The CDR3 region is CATSDPSGGETQYF. Here the CDR3 DNA reads TGTGCCACCAGTGATCCATCCGGTGGGGAGACCCAGTACTTC.

This chain joins TRBV7-2 and TRBJ2-3; D unresolved. V was trimmed by 5 bases and J by 2 bases, leaving 8 bases between them. Per the germline V gene, CDR1 is SGHTA and CDR2 is FQGNSA. The CDR3 covers 13 residues. This chain's CDR3 is CASSPDNTDTQYF. The CDR3 region has the DNA TGTGCCAGCAGCCCCGACAACACAGATACGCAGTATTTT.

The CDR3 DNA sequence: TGCGCCAGCAGCTTGGTTACGGGACTAGCGGGCGCTAACACAGATACGCAGTATTTT. It encodes CASSLVTGLAGANTDTQYF. V gene TRBV5-1 combines with J gene TRBJ2-3, with 12 bases identical to TRBD2. J was trimmed by 2 bases and V by 0 bases; bases with no gene match: 10. The CDR3 runs to 19 residues. Germline V gene sequence: CDR1 SGHRS, CDR2 YFSETQ.

J is TRBJ2-1 and V is TRBV7-3, with D possibly TRBD1 on 5 matching bases. Trimming took off 0 bases at V and 0 bases at J, with 12 bases between the two ends. The germline CDR1 and CDR2 sequences are SGHTA and FQGTGA. The CDR3 is 17 amino acids. The CDR3 loop is CASSLTGQVGSYNEQFF. CDR3 sequence (DNA): TGTGCCAGCAGCTTAACGGGGCAGGTTGGCTCCTACAATGAGCAGTTCTTC. The full variable domain, completed using reference TRBV7-3 and TRBJ2-1, is GAGVSQTPSNKVTEKGKYVELRCDPISGHTALYWYRQSLGQGPEFLIYFQGTGAADDSGLPNDRFFAVRPEGSVSTLKIQRTERGDSAVYLCASSLTGQVGSYNEQFFGPGTRLTVL.